The T cell receptor (beta chain) described here comes from a study of blood T cell repertoires in COVID-19 (dated by TCRdb to between 2020 and 2021). Describing the broader study: Samples covering the acute and convalescent phases of COVID-19 were provided by collaborators in the United States, Italy and Spain. The prospective study material was composed of cDNA or gDNA derived from T cells, B-cell-depleted T cells, or PBMCs. The dataset comprised deeply sampled blood TCRbeta repertoires from subjects exposed to, actively infected with, or recovered from COVID-19. The repertoires were released in a freely available public database intended as a resource for research on the immune response to SARS-CoV-2. The samples were drawn from the first 160 participants of the ongoing ImmuneRACE study and from 1,200 or so subjects provided by 6 global collaborators. A de-identified subject ID, COVID-19 status, age in years and sex were almost always included in the sample metadata. Where available, HLA class I and class II types were taken from metadata supplied by the sample provider and were not determined by assay-based typing.

From a lookup of the germline V gene, CDR1 and CDR2 are KGHSH and LQKENI. The CDR3, cysteine through phenylalanine, is 15 amino acids long. The retained sequence is limited to the CDR3, 45 bases, with the frame set at the first base. Trimming removed 2 bases from V and 0 bases from J, leaving 7 bases between the germline ends. The paper's findings and limits, for the study overall: How much clinical and demographic metadata was included differed by source and by participant, and the metadata was provided uncurated.

TCRbeta CDR3 regions were amplified from genomic DNA by means of the immunoSEQ Assay, a bias-controlled multiplex PCR. The paper's data handling went like this. Within the assay, amplification of reference gene primers was used to estimate how many nucleated cells each sample contained. Sequence reads were collapsed and filtered to measure the absolute abundance of every unique TCRbeta CDR3 rearrangement. For each sample, productive Simpson clonality was calculated by taking the square root of Simpson's diversity index across productive rearrangements. This immuneACCESS table, as held by TCRdb, lists in-frame sequences with V and J called but not all clones. Of the missing ones, under half trace to an unresolved V gene in checked studies; the others have no known cause. V and J calls and clone size are as listed in that table; D and trimming were resolved from the DNA. Counted in this sample were 300,000 to 450,000 clones; more than 75% of them appeared once. The ten top clones hold 2.3% of the sample.

In Seattle, one collaborating source enrolled patients while the infection was active and tracked those patients longitudinally over the course of disease. Collaborating institutions collected whole blood in K2EDTA tubes following their own protocols. For TCRbeta analysis, collaborator samples were shipped as frozen whole blood, as isolated PBMCs, or as DNA extracted from either sample type. Comments on this clone: Its antigen has not been determined. No base qualities exist here, and no much larger clone lies one base off it.

This receptor was obtained from an older woman with COVID-19, enrolled during active disease. The chain is encoded by TRBV18 joined to TRBJ1-4; no D segment can be confidently identified. Sequenced: peripheral blood. Here is the DNA: TGTGCCAGCTCACCAGGGCAGGCAACTAATGAAAAACTGTTTTTT. It encodes CASSPGQATNEKLFF.